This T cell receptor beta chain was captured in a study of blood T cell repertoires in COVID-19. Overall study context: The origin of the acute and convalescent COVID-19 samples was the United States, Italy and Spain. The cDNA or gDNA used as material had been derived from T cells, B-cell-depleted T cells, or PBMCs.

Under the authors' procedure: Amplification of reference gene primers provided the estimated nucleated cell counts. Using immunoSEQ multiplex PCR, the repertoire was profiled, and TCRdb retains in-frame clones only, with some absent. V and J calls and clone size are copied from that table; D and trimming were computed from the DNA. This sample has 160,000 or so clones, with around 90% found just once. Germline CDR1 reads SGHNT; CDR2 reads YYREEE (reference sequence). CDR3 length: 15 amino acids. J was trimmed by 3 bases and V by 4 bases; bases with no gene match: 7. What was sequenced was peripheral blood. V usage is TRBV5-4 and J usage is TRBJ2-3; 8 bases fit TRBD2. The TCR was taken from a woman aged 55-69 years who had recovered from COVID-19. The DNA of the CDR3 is TGTGCCAGCAGCCGCGGGGGGCCTGAGACAGATACGCAGTATTTT. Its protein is CASSRGGPETDTQYF.